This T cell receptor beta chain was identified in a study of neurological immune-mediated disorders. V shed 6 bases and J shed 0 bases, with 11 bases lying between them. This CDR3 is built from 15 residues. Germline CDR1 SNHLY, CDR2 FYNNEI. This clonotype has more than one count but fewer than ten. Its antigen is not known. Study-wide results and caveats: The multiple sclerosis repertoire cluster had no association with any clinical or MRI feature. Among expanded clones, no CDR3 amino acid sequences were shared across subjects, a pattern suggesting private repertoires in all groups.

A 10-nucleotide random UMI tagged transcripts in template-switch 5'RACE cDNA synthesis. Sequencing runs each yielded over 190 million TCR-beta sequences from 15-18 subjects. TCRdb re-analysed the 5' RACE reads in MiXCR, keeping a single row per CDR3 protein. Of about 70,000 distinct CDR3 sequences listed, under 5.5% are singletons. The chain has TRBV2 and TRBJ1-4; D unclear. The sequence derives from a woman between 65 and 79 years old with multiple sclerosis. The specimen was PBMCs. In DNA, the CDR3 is TGTGCCAGCAGAACCAGGACCGCAACTAATGAAAAACTGTTTTTT. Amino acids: CASRTRTATNEKLFF.